The entry below gives a single TCR beta chain sequence along with its context. Its antigen is currently not known. Per-base quality was not reported, and no clone a single base away is much larger than it. Little can be read into the size of this beta chain, an off-target read in a library designed for alpha chains. The data belong to a study of spatial heterogeneity in lung cancer (dated by TCRdb to between 2019 and 2020). Concerning the study at large: Beta-chain transcripts were consistently detected in greater numbers than alpha-chain transcripts, which likely reflects a higher abundance of beta-chain transcripts. The study quantitatively compared TCR alpha and beta repertoires across multiple tumor regions, matched nontumor lung and blood in non-small cell lung cancer. At surgery, over 200 tumor regions, roughly 62 matched nontumor lung samples and 56 PBMC samples were TCR-sequenced for both alpha and beta chains. In tumor regions, TCR transcript counts showed a strong correlation with a T cell transcriptional module score from matched bulk RNA-seq. The study linked features of the TCR repertoire to counts of nonsynonymous mutations, which were determined by whole-exome sequencing of tumor tissue. In the raw uncorrected reads, each unique combination of TCR and UMI appeared more than ten times on average.

Libraries were constructed by 5' RACE. The sample was run on a NextSeq 500. In the TCR library protocol, a unique molecular identifier was attached to each TCR cDNA molecule so that PCR and sequencing errors could be corrected. For the original study's pipeline: TCR identification, UMI-based error correction and CDR3 extraction were all carried out with Decombinator tools. TCRs above a frequency of 2 per 1,000, corresponding to the top 1% of the tumor frequency distribution, were defined as expanded. Expanded tumor TCRs were classed as regional if statistically deemed absent (corrected P<0.05) from at least one tumor region, otherwise ubiquitous. Rényi diversity was computed with the R vegan package after subsampling each repertoire 100 times to 5,000 TCRs. CDR3 similarity networks were constructed using string-kernel similarity of amino acid triplets, with links drawn between CDR3s whose pairwise similarity was above 0.82. TCRdb cleaned the public reads at Q25 with fastp, built clones with MiXCR and kept in-frame beta chains. One record per CDR3 amino acid sequence lists the most common genes and DNA. The V and J calls, along with clone size, are taken from TCRdb and not from the paper's own processing. The table for this sample lists about 11,000 distinct CDR3 sequences; 4.5% to 6.5% of them were counted only once. The ten largest account for around 11% of the sample.

Overall study results and their limits: Counts of ubiquitous and regional expanded TCRs correlated with counts of ubiquitous and regional nonsynonymous mutations, respectively. Confirming at a functional level the hypothesis that regional TCRs recognize regional mutations was considered to require additional single-cell paired TCR alpha and beta sequencing. TCR-seq coverage of tumor T cells was estimated to be only roughly 7% for alpha chains and approximately 12% for beta chains. The number of expanded intratumoral alpha and beta TCRs correlated with the tumor nonsynonymous mutation count.

The time point label corresponds to: sample taken at primary tumor resection. Donors were under 95 patients with early-stage, untreated non-small cell lung cancer from the lung TRACERx cohort. TCR sequencing used whole RNA extracted from tumor and nontumor lung tissue, or from cryopreserved PBMC samples, without cell sorting. Patients were selected for TCR sequencing only if sufficient RNA was available from at least two tumor regions. Tumor and adjacent nontumor lung specimens were reviewed by a lung pathologist before selection. From a lookup of the germline V gene (reference sequence), CDR1 and CDR2 are DFQATT and SNEGSKA. At the junction V is shortened by 6 bases and J by 16 bases, with 16 bases in between. The CDR3, cysteine through phenylalanine, is 11 amino acids long. Only the CDR3 DNA stays, 33 bases, in frame from base 1.

The source of this sequence is a male donor with early-stage non-small cell lung cancer. The chain employs TRBV20-1 and TRBJ1-6, with TRBD1 tentatively as D gene (5 bases match). The source material was lung tumor tissue, sampled at surgery. The CDR3 region has the sequence CSAAGAGRLHF. The bases are TGCAGTGCCGCCGGGGCAGGGAGGCTCCACTTT.